Listed below are T cell receptor beta chains from one sample, sequenced in a study of CD8 T cells in ankylosing spondylitis. TCRdb itself ran the 5' RACE reads through MiXCR, one entry per CDR3 protein. The sample records about 240,000 distinct CDR3 sequences, roughly a quarter being singletons. Material: blood, either unsorted or a sorted T cell fraction (not recorded which). The receptors were gathered from a male donor with ankylosing spondylitis or in good health (not recorded which). CDR3s include the opening cysteine and the closing phenylalanine or tryptophan. The order of the fields is CDR3 DNA, CDR3 protein, D gene, V gene, clone size, CDR3 length, J gene. The D gene is left open where the match is weak. Part of the rows lack a size; the others show once, few, many or a class for expanded clones.

CDR3 DNA: TGCAGTGCTAGGGACGGTAGAACCAACACAGATACGCAGTATTTT
CDR3 protein: CSARDGRTNTDTQYF
D gene: .
V gene: TRBV20-1
clone size: .
CDR3 length: 15
J gene: TRBJ2-3

CDR3 DNA: TGTGCCAGCAGTGCGACCCGACAGGGTAGGGGCTACACCTTC
CDR3 protein: CASSATRQGRGYTF
D gene: TRBD1
V gene: TRBV2
clone size: few
CDR3 length: 14
J gene: TRBJ1-2

CDR3 DNA: TGCAGTGCTAGGGGCTGGTCGATTACGCAGTATTTT
CDR3 protein: CSARGWSITQYF
D gene: .
V gene: TRBV20-1
clone size: few
CDR3 length: 12
J gene: TRBJ2-3

CDR3 DNA: TGTGCCAGCAGCTTAGCGGTGGGCGAGCAGTTCTTC
CDR3 protein: CASSLAVGEQFF
D gene: .
V gene: TRBV7-2
clone size: few
CDR3 length: 12
J gene: TRBJ2-1

CDR3 DNA: TGCAGTGCTAGGTTCGCGGGGGTCGATACGCAGTATTTT
CDR3 protein: CSARFAGVDTQYF
D gene: TRBD2
V gene: TRBV20-1
clone size: many
CDR3 length: 13
J gene: TRBJ2-3

CDR3 DNA: TGCAGTGCTAAGCTACAGGGTGGGGATGAGCAGTTCTTC
CDR3 protein: CSAKLQGGDEQFF
D gene: .
V gene: TRBV20-1
clone size: many
CDR3 length: 13
J gene: TRBJ2-1

CDR3 DNA: TGTGCCAGCAGCTTGTCAGTTCCCTACAATGAGCAGTTCTTC
CDR3 protein: CASSLSVPYNEQFF
D gene: .
V gene: TRBV11-2
clone size: few
CDR3 length: 14
J gene: TRBJ2-1

CDR3 DNA: TGTGCCAGCAGTTTGAGCGGGGGGGCCCTGGAGACCCAGTACTTC
CDR3 protein: CASSLSGGALETQYF
D gene: TRBD2
V gene: TRBV12-3/TRBV12-4
clone size: .
CDR3 length: 15
J gene: TRBJ2-5

CDR3 DNA: TGCGCCAGCAGCCACTGGGGGCAATCCTACGAGCAGTACTTC
CDR3 protein: CASSHWGQSYEQYF
D gene: .
V gene: TRBV4-1
clone size: many
CDR3 length: 14
J gene: TRBJ2-7

CDR3 DNA: TGTGCCAGCACCTCCCTCGGGGACACAGATACGCAGTATTTT
CDR3 protein: CASTSLGDTDTQYF
D gene: .
V gene: TRBV6-1
clone size: many
CDR3 length: 14
J gene: TRBJ2-3

CDR3 DNA: TGCAGTGCTACTCCACGAGCGGGCGCGAATCAGCCCCAGCATTTT
CDR3 protein: CSATPRAGANQPQHF
D gene: .
V gene: TRBV20-1
clone size: many
CDR3 length: 15
J gene: TRBJ1-5

CDR3 DNA: TGCAGTGCAAGACAGGGGTACAGTTTCGAGCAGTACTTC
CDR3 protein: CSARQGYSFEQYF
D gene: TRBD1
V gene: TRBV20-1
clone size: many
CDR3 length: 13
J gene: TRBJ2-7

CDR3 DNA: TGCGCCAGCAGCTTGGGGACAGGATTATTAGCCAAAAACATTCAGTACTTC
CDR3 protein: CASSLGTGLLAKNIQYF
D gene: TRBD1
V gene: TRBV5-1
clone size: many
CDR3 length: 17
J gene: TRBJ2-4

CDR3 DNA: TGCAGTGCTCCCCGGGCACCTAACACCGGGGAGCTGTTTTTT
CDR3 protein: CSAPRAPNTGELFF
D gene: .
V gene: TRBV20-1
clone size: .
CDR3 length: 14
J gene: TRBJ2-2

CDR3 DNA: TGCAGTGCCGATGGGACACCCAACTATGGCTACACCTTC
CDR3 protein: CSADGTPNYGYTF
D gene: .
V gene: TRBV20-1
clone size: .
CDR3 length: 13
J gene: TRBJ1-2

CDR3 DNA: TGTGCCAGCAGTTTAGGGGGGGCGCGGAACACTGAAGCTTTCTTT
CDR3 protein: CASSLGGARNTEAFF
D gene: .
V gene: TRBV28
clone size: few
CDR3 length: 15
J gene: TRBJ1-1

CDR3 DNA: TGTGCCAGCAGTTACTCGAGCATTCAGCCCCAGCATTTC
CDR3 protein: CASSYSSIQPQHF
D gene: .
V gene: TRBV6-2/TRBV6-3
clone size: few
CDR3 length: 13
J gene: TRBJ1-5

CDR3 DNA: TGTGCCAGCAGTCGAAGGGACAGGGACTACGAGCAGTACTTC
CDR3 protein: CASSRRDRDYEQYF
D gene: TRBD1
V gene: TRBV12-3/TRBV12-4
clone size: .
CDR3 length: 14
J gene: TRBJ2-7

CDR3 DNA: TGTGCCAGCAGCCCCAGGATGACAGGTGATCAGCCCCAGCATTTT
CDR3 protein: CASSPRMTGDQPQHF
D gene: .
V gene: TRBV12-3/TRBV12-4
clone size: .
CDR3 length: 15
J gene: TRBJ1-5

CDR3 DNA: TGTGCCACCAGCAGAGATGGGCGGGTAGGCATTCAGTACTTC
CDR3 protein: CATSRDGRVGIQYF
D gene: .
V gene: TRBV15
clone size: few
CDR3 length: 14
J gene: TRBJ2-4

CDR3 DNA: TGCAGCGTTGAAGATCGGGCACCTAGTTCCCAAGAGACCCAGTACTTC
CDR3 protein: CSVEDRAPSSQETQYF
D gene: .
V gene: TRBV29-1
clone size: few
CDR3 length: 16
J gene: TRBJ2-5

CDR3 DNA: TGCAGTGCTAGGACTAGCGGGGGTTACGGGGACAATGAGCAGTTCTTC
CDR3 protein: CSARTSGGYGDNEQFF
D gene: TRBD2
V gene: TRBV20-1
clone size: many
CDR3 length: 16
J gene: TRBJ2-1

CDR3 DNA: TGTGCCAGCAGCTTAGAGGGGACTATTGGTACTGAAGCTTTCTTT
CDR3 protein: CASSLEGTIGTEAFF
D gene: .
V gene: TRBV11-2
clone size: many
CDR3 length: 15
J gene: TRBJ1-1

CDR3 DNA: TGTGCCAGCAGCCAAGACCAGCGGGGGGCTCGAAGAGGCGGGGAGCTGTTTTTT
CDR3 protein: CASSQDQRGARRGGELFF
D gene: TRBD2
V gene: TRBV4-2
clone size: few
CDR3 length: 18
J gene: TRBJ2-2

CDR3 DNA: TGTGCCAGCAGTTTCTCCGGCGGACGATCCGGTCGCTACACCTTC
CDR3 protein: CASSFSGGRSGRYTF
D gene: .
V gene: TRBV12-3/TRBV12-4
clone size: .
CDR3 length: 15
J gene: TRBJ1-2

CDR3 DNA: TGTGCCAGCCTGGGAGACAACAATGAGCAGTTCTTC
CDR3 protein: CASLGDNNEQFF
D gene: .
V gene: TRBV12-3/TRBV12-4
clone size: .
CDR3 length: 12
J gene: TRBJ2-1

CDR3 DNA: TGTGCCAGCAGCAAGAACCGGGACAAAGAAGCTTTCTTT
CDR3 protein: CASSKNRDKEAFF
D gene: .
V gene: TRBV7-3
clone size: .
CDR3 length: 13
J gene: TRBJ1-1

CDR3 DNA: TGTGCCAGCAGCGAGCATCGACAGGGGGGAGAGACCCAGTACTTC
CDR3 protein: CASSEHRQGGETQYF
D gene: TRBD1
V gene: TRBV12-3/TRBV12-4
clone size: many
CDR3 length: 15
J gene: TRBJ2-5

CDR3 DNA: TGTGCCAGCAGCCAGGGCGGGGAGCTGTTTTTT
CDR3 protein: CASSQGGELFF
D gene: .
V gene: TRBV7-3
clone size: .
CDR3 length: 11
J gene: TRBJ2-2

CDR3 DNA: TGTGCCAGCAGTTTACGGGTAGCAAACACAGATACGCAGTATTTT
CDR3 protein: CASSLRVANTDTQYF
D gene: .
V gene: TRBV12-3/TRBV12-4
clone size: many
CDR3 length: 15
J gene: TRBJ2-3

CDR3 DNA: TGTGCCAGCAGTTTAGCGGTACGGGGTATCACTGAAGCTTTCTTT
CDR3 protein: CASSLAVRGITEAFF
D gene: .
V gene: TRBV28
clone size: many
CDR3 length: 15
J gene: TRBJ1-1

CDR3 DNA: TGCAGTGCGAGGACCGGGACTAGCTCGGGGGAGCAGTACTTC
CDR3 protein: CSARTGTSSGEQYF
D gene: TRBD2
V gene: TRBV20-1
clone size: .
CDR3 length: 14
J gene: TRBJ2-7

CDR3 DNA: TGTGCCAGCAGCGTGGGGACTCTTCAAGAGACCCAGTACTTC
CDR3 protein: CASSVGTLQETQYF
D gene: .
V gene: TRBV9
clone size: .
CDR3 length: 14
J gene: TRBJ2-5

CDR3 DNA: TGTGCCAGCAGTCCGGTAGCCGAGACCCAGTACTTC
CDR3 protein: CASSPVAETQYF
D gene: .
V gene: TRBV12-3/TRBV12-4
clone size: many
CDR3 length: 12
J gene: TRBJ2-5

CDR3 DNA: TGTGCCAGCAGCCAAGTGGGGGGAGGCGGGGAGCTGTTTTTT
CDR3 protein: CASSQVGGGGELFF
D gene: .
V gene: TRBV4-2
clone size: .
CDR3 length: 14
J gene: TRBJ2-2

CDR3 DNA: TGCAGCGTCCTGGTTCGGGGGGGCACAGATACGCAGTATTTT
CDR3 protein: CSVLVRGGTDTQYF
D gene: TRBD2
V gene: TRBV29-1
clone size: many
CDR3 length: 14
J gene: TRBJ2-3

CDR3 DNA: TGTGCCAGCAGTCGATACAGGGGAGGGAACACTGAAGCTTTCTTT
CDR3 protein: CASSRYRGGNTEAFF
D gene: TRBD1
V gene: TRBV12-3/TRBV12-4
clone size: many
CDR3 length: 15
J gene: TRBJ1-1

CDR3 DNA: TGTGCCAGCAGTTCACTGGGGGGCACAGATACGCAGTATTTT
CDR3 protein: CASSSLGGTDTQYF
D gene: .
V gene: TRBV12-3/TRBV12-4
clone size: .
CDR3 length: 14
J gene: TRBJ2-3

CDR3 DNA: TGTGCCAGCAGCCTCAGGGGGCGAGAGAGTGAAAAACTGTTTTTT
CDR3 protein: CASSLRGRESEKLFF
D gene: TRBD1
V gene: TRBV12-3/TRBV12-4
clone size: .
CDR3 length: 15
J gene: TRBJ1-4

CDR3 DNA: TGCAGTGCTTACGATACCGCGGATACGCAGTATTTT
CDR3 protein: CSAYDTADTQYF
D gene: .
V gene: TRBV20-1
clone size: .
CDR3 length: 12
J gene: TRBJ2-3

CDR3 DNA: TGCAGCGTCCGCTGGACTAACCAAGAGACCCAGTACTTC
CDR3 protein: CSVRWTNQETQYF
D gene: .
V gene: TRBV29-1
clone size: .
CDR3 length: 13
J gene: TRBJ2-5

CDR3 DNA: TGTGCCAGCAGCTTAAAACCCGGGGTGGGGACCCAGTACTTC
CDR3 protein: CASSLKPGVGTQYF
D gene: .
V gene: TRBV11-2
clone size: few
CDR3 length: 14
J gene: TRBJ2-5

CDR3 DNA: TGTGCCAGCAGCTCAGGGGGGGGGAAGGAGACCCAGTACTTC
CDR3 protein: CASSSGGGKETQYF
D gene: .
V gene: TRBV7-2
clone size: .
CDR3 length: 14
J gene: TRBJ2-5

CDR3 DNA: TGCAGTGCTTATAGCGGGGCCGCCTACGAGCAGTACTTC
CDR3 protein: CSAYSGAAYEQYF
D gene: TRBD2
V gene: TRBV20-1
clone size: .
CDR3 length: 13
J gene: TRBJ2-7

CDR3 DNA: TGTGCCACCAGTGACCCTAGCGGGGGGAACACCGGGGAGCTGTTTTTT
CDR3 protein: CATSDPSGGNTGELFF
D gene: TRBD2
V gene: TRBV24-1
clone size: many
CDR3 length: 16
J gene: TRBJ2-2

CDR3 DNA: TGCAGCGTGGGGGCGGTAGGCTATGGCTACACCTTC
CDR3 protein: CSVGAVGYGYTF
D gene: .
V gene: TRBV29-1
clone size: .
CDR3 length: 12
J gene: TRBJ1-2

CDR3 DNA: TGCAGTGCTGAGACCAGGGAATCTGGGGCCAACGTCCTGACTTTC
CDR3 protein: CSAETRESGANVLTF
D gene: .
V gene: TRBV20-1
clone size: many
CDR3 length: 15
J gene: TRBJ2-6

CDR3 DNA: TGTGCCAGCAGTCGCCTACAGGGGGTCTACGAGCAGTACTTC
CDR3 protein: CASSRLQGVYEQYF
D gene: TRBD1
V gene: TRBV6-1
clone size: .
CDR3 length: 14
J gene: TRBJ2-7

CDR3 DNA: TGTGCCAGCAGTTACTTGGGACAGGGGTTTCACACTGAAGCTTTCTTT
CDR3 protein: CASSYLGQGFHTEAFF
D gene: TRBD1
V gene: TRBV6-5
clone size: many
CDR3 length: 16
J gene: TRBJ1-1

CDR3 DNA: TGCGCCAGCAGCTTGGATCCGGGACAGGGGAATGAGCAGTTCTTC
CDR3 protein: CASSLDPGQGNEQFF
D gene: TRBD1
V gene: TRBV5-1
clone size: many
CDR3 length: 15
J gene: TRBJ2-1

CDR3 DNA: TGTGCCACCAGTACCGCTTCCGGGGCCTCAAACATTCAGTACTTC
CDR3 protein: CATSTASGASNIQYF
D gene: .
V gene: TRBV15
clone size: many
CDR3 length: 15
J gene: TRBJ2-4